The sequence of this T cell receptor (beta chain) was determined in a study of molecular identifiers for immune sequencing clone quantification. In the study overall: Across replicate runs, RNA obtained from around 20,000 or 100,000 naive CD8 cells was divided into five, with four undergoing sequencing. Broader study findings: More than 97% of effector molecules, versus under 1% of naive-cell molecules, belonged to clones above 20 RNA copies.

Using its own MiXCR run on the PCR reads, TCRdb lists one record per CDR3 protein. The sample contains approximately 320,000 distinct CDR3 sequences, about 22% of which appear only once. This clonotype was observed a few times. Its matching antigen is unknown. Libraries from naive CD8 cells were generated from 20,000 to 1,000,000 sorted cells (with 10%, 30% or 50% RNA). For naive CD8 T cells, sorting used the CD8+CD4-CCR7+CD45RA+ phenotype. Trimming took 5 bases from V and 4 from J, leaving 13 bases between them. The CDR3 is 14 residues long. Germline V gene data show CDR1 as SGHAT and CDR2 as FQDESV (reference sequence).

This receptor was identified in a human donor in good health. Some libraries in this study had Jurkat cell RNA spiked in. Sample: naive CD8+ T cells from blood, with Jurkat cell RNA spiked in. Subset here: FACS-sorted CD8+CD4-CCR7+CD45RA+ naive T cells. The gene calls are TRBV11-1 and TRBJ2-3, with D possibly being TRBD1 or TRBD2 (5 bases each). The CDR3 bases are TGTGCCAGCAGCCTCTTTGGGGGTTCAGATACGCAGTATTTT. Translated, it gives CASSLFGGSDTQYF. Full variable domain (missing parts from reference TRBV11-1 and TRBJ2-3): EAEVAQSPRYKITEKSQAVAFWCDPISGHATLYWYRQILGQGPELLVQFQDESVVDDSQLPKDRFSAERLKGVDSTLKIQPAELGDSAMYLCASSLFGGSDTQYFGPGTRLTVL.